This T cell receptor beta chain was identified during a study of blood T cell repertoires in COVID-19. As for the study in general: The study drew acute and convalescent COVID-19 samples from the United States, Italy and Spain.

The germline V gene encodes CDR1 SGHRS and CDR2 YFSETQ. V was trimmed by 0 bases and J by 4 bases, leaving 4 bases between them. The CDR3 length is 12 residues. A single count supports this clone. Under the authors' procedure: Reference gene primer amplification gave nucleated cell count estimates. Clones were read by immunoSEQ multiplex PCR, and TCRdb kept only the in-frame ones, dropping some. D and trimming were read from the DNA, whereas the V and J calls and clone size are those reported in that table. Of fewer than 75,000 clones in the sample, roughly 86% were seen once. The sample was peripheral blood. The chain recombines TRBV5-1 with TRBJ1-1, with D unclear. This sequence originates from a man in his 60s with acute or convalescent COVID-19. CDR3 in DNA: TGCGCCAGCAGCTTGGCTTCCACTGAAGCTTTCTTT. Protein sequence: CASSLASTEAFF.